The 27 T cell receptor beta chains below were found in one sample sequenced in a study of response to subunit inactivated influenza vaccine. MiXCR was run by TCRdb on the RT-PCR reads, yielding one entry per CDR3 protein. The sample shows 500,000 to 600,000 distinct CDR3 sequences, 13% to 15% of them seen only once. This specimen consisted of PBMCs from blood, obtained 11 to 12 days after vaccination. All receptors derive from a man between 50 and 59 years old who received an inactivated influenza vaccine.

This chain uses TRBV6-5 with TRBJ2-1; 12 nucleotides align to TRBD2. Per the germline V gene, CDR1 is MNHEY and CDR2 is SVGAGI. V dropped 2 bases and J dropped 6; count of bases not matched to a gene: 2. The CDR3 contains 15 residues. The CDR3, as DNA: TGTGCCAGCAGTTACGGACTAGCGGGGTTCAATGAGCAGTTCTTC. Its translation: CASSYGLAGFNEQFF.

The chain links TRBV10-3 to TRBJ1-2; possibly TRBD1 for D (5 bases). Germline assignment: CDR1 ENHRY and CDR2 SYGVKD. The CDR3 is made up of 11 amino acids. V lost 8 bases and J 9 bases, leaving 13 bases between the germline ends. The CDR3 DNA reads as TGTGCCATCGCTCAGGGTAATTGCTACACCTTC. This codes for CAIAQGNCYTF.

This chain uses TRBV7-8 with TRBJ2-1; D ambiguous. The CDR3 spans 16 residues. CDR1 is SGHVS, CDR2 FQNEAQ, per germline. Trimming pared 0 bases from V and 6 bases from J, leaving 15 bases between. The CDR3 sequence: CASSLAAPRQTNEQFF. The CDR3 DNA reads TGTGCCAGCAGCTTAGCCGCCCCTCGGCAGACCAATGAGCAGTTCTTC.

CDR3 DNA sequence: TGTGCCAGCAACCGAGGGGGGACCTACTACGAGCAGTACTTC. Protein sequence: CASNRGGTYYEQYF. V and J are TRBV6-2 or TRBV6-3 and TRBJ2-7; either TRBD1 or TRBD2 may fit D (6 bases each). This CDR3 has 14 amino acids. The V end lost 7 bases, the J end lost 3 bases, and 16 bases lay between the germline ends. Germline V gives CDR1 MNHEY, CDR2 SVGEGT.

The chain is built from TRBV5-1 and TRBJ2-7; 11 bases are a match to TRBD2. Germline CDR1 and CDR2: SGHRS and YFSETQ. Trimming took 0 bases from V and 3 from J; bases not matched to a gene: 8. CDR3 size: 17 residues. The CDR3 DNA sequence: TGCGCCAGCAGCTTGGCTGGGCTAGCGGGGGGAAACTACGAGCAGTACTTC. Protein product: CASSLAGLAGGNYEQYF.

The J gene is TRBJ2-5, the V gene TRBV12-3 or TRBV12-4; D is perhaps TRBD1 or TRBD2 (6 bases each). The CDR3 is 15 residues long. The V end was cut by 5 bases, the J end by 2 bases, with 15 bases between. The CDR3 sequence is CASSPQWGAQETQYF. DNA of the CDR3: TGTGCCAGCAGTCCGCAATGGGGGGCACAAGAGACCCAGTACTTC.

The chain carries TRBV6-5 and TRBJ2-3, with 8 bases identical to TRBD1. From germline, CDR1 is MNHEY and CDR2 SVGAGI. V shed 3 bases, J shed 5 bases, and the junction held 4 bases outside the gene matches. CDR3 length: 14 residues. The CDR3 reads CASSYLQGGDTQYF. In DNA, the CDR3 is TGTGCCAGCAGTTATCTACAGGGGGGAGATACGCAGTATTTT.

This clonotype was observed a handful of times. The chain links TRBV6-1 to TRBJ2-3; D is ambiguous. This CDR3 spans 13 amino acids. The germline V gene encodes CDR1 MNHNS and CDR2 SASEGT. The V end was cut by 2 bases, the J end by 2 bases, with 5 bases between. The CDR3: CASSEQITDTQYF. In nucleotides, the CDR3 is TGTGCCAGCAGTGAACAGATCACAGATACGCAGTATTTT.

The V gene is TRBV11-2, the J gene TRBJ1-3; 7 nucleotides agree with TRBD1. Trimming removed 5 bases from V and 2 bases from J; junction bases left unmatched: 6. Germline CDR1 is SGHAT and CDR2 is FQNNGV. The CDR3 runs to 15 residues. CDR3 protein: CASSADRETGNTIYF. The CDR3 DNA reads TGTGCCAGCAGCGCCGACAGGGAAACTGGAAACACCATATATTTT. The full variable domain, with the rest looked up from reference TRBV11-2 and TRBJ1-3, is EAGVAQSPRYKIIEKRQSVAFWCNPISGHATLYWYQQILGQGPKLLIQFQNNGVVDDSQLPKDRFSAERLKGVDSTLKIQPAKLEDSAVYLCASSADRETGNTIYFGEGSWLTVV.

This clonotype has a handful of counts. The V gene is TRBV10-3, the J gene TRBJ2-1; 8 nucleotides agree with TRBD2. CDR3 length: 13 residues. With V trimmed by 7 bases and J by 7 bases, 6 bases remained unmatched. CDR1 is ENHRY and CDR2 is SYGVKD in the germline V gene. As DNA, the CDR3 is TGTGCCATCATGGGACTAGTTAGGAATGAGCAGTTCTTC. The encoded protein is CAIMGLVRNEQFF.

The chain is built from TRBV4-3 and TRBJ2-3; possibly TRBD1 for D (6 bases). Germline V gene data show CDR1 as LGHNA and CDR2 as YSLEER. This CDR3 is 15 amino acids long. The germline V and J ends were trimmed by 0 bases and 4 bases, with 11 bases remaining between them. CDR3 nucleotide sequence: TGCGCCAGCAGCCAAGATAGGCACAGGGCAGATACGCAGTATTTT. Its translation is CASSQDRHRADTQYF.

This clonotype was seen a few times. The rearrangement links TRBV5-1 to TRBJ1-3; TRBD1 aligns across 9 bases. The V gene end was trimmed by 1 base and the J gene end by 3 bases; junction bases not matched to a gene: 8. CDR3 length: 17 residues. Germline lookup yields CDR1 SGHRS and CDR2 YFSETQ. The CDR3 region is CASSLSTGGSGGNTIYF. CDR3 nucleotides: TGCGCCAGCAGCTTGAGCACAGGGGGCTCCGGTGGAAACACCATATATTTT.

A few counts support this clonotype. J is TRBJ2-3 and V is TRBV11-2; TRBD2 agrees at 8 bases. Unmatched junction bases numbered 17, after V lost 7 bases and J lost 2 bases. The CDR3 length is 18 residues. Germline-derived CDR1 and CDR2 are SGHAT and FQNNGV. The CDR3: CASTLREVEVLNTDTQYF. In DNA, the CDR3 is TGTGCCAGCACTCTGCGGGAGGTAGAAGTACTGAACACAGATACGCAGTATTTT.

The chain carries TRBV18 and TRBJ2-7; no reliable D call. Per germline, CDR1 KGHSH and CDR2 LQKENI. Trimming stripped 5 bases from V and 6 bases from J, with 17 bases between. The CDR3 covers 14 residues. The CDR3 protein is CASSSQNVRSEQYF. The CDR3 nucleotides read TGTGCCAGCTCATCCCAGAATGTTAGGAGCGAGCAGTACTTC.

This clonotype was detected only a few times. The chain combines TRBV5-1 with TRBJ2-7, with 11 bases identical to TRBD1. Trimming at V came to 4 bases and at J to 5 bases, leaving 5 bases not matched to a gene. The CDR3 spans 14 residues. Germline CDR1 and CDR2: SGHRS and YFSETQ. CDR3 sequence: CASSPGTGGNEQYF. CDR3 sequence (DNA): TGCGCCAGCAGCCCCGGGACAGGGGGAAACGAGCAGTACTTC.

This clonotype has only a few counts. The rearrangement joins TRBV11-2 to TRBJ2-6, with D uncertain. Germline CDR1 reads SGHAT; CDR2 reads FQNNGV. The CDR3 is 19 residues long. V was clipped by 3 bases and J by 0 bases, with 18 bases between them. DNA of the CDR3: TGTGCCAGCAGCTTTCGATCTGCGCACAGTGACTCTGGGGCCAACGTCCTGACTTTC. This gives the protein CASSFRSAHSDSGANVLTF.

This chain's CDR3 is CASSYVGQSNSPLHF. In nucleotides, the CDR3 is TGTGCCAGCAGTTATGTGGGGCAGAGTAATTCACCCCTCCACTTT. The chain couples TRBV6-5 to TRBJ1-6; perhaps TRBD1 as D (5 bases). The V end was cut by 3 bases, the J end by 6 bases, with 12 bases between. The CDR3 covers 15 residues. Germline values: CDR1 MNHEY, CDR2 SVGAGI.

The V call is TRBV7-9, the J call TRBJ2-5; D is perhaps TRBD1 (6 bases). With 1 base removed from V and 4 bases from J, the gap between germline ends came to 13 bases. In germline, CDR1 is SEHNR, CDR2 FQNEAQ (reference sequence). The CDR3 is 15 amino acids. The DNA of the CDR3 is TGTGCCAGCAGCTTAGGACCACAGGGTGGAGAGACCCAGTACTTC. It is translated as CASSLGPQGGETQYF. Based on the CDR3 plus reference TRBV7-9 and TRBJ2-5, the full variable domain is DTGVSQNPRHKITKRGQNVTFRCDPISEHNRLYWYRQTLGQGPEFLTYFQNEAQLEKSRLLSDRFSAERPKGSFSTLEIQRTEQGDSAMYLCASSLGPQGGETQYFGPGTRLLVL.

This clonotype showed up just a few times. The rearrangement joins TRBV6-2 or TRBV6-3 to TRBJ1-2; TRBD1 matches 9 bases. This CDR3 comprises 15 residues. The J segment lost 0 bases and the V segment lost 6 bases, leaving 5 bases of the junction unmatched. In germline, CDR1 is MNHEY, CDR2 SVGEGT. The CDR3 protein is CASRAGTGTNYGYTF. Here the CDR3 DNA reads TGTGCCAGCAGAGCCGGGACAGGGACTAACTATGGCTACACCTTC.

The chain joins TRBV6-5 to TRBJ1-5, with D perhaps matching TRBD1 (6 bases). CDR1 and CDR2 from the germline V gene are MNHEY and SVGAGI. The CDR3 is 15 amino acids. Trimming stripped 2 bases from V and 7 bases from J, with 15 bases between. The CDR3 DNA reads as TGTGCCAGCAGTTACCTGAGTGGGGGCGGGCAGCCCCAGCATTTT. Translating it yields CASSYLSGGGQPQHF.

This clonotype was counted a few times. The V and J genes are TRBV15 and TRBJ2-5; TRBD2 aligns across 8 bases. The V gene's germline CDR1 is LNHNV and CDR2 YYDKDF (reference sequence). The CDR3 contains 15 residues. The junction had 3 bases not matched to a gene; V was cut back by 1 base and J by 2 bases. The CDR3 DNA reads TGTGCCACCAGCAGAGGCGGGAGGAGTCAAGAGACCCAGTACTTC. Residues: CATSRGGRSQETQYF.

The chain joins TRBV24-1 to TRBJ2-3, with 7 bases that match TRBD1. V gave up 7 bases and J gave up 1 base; unmatched junction bases: 7. CDR3 length: 15 residues. The germline CDR1 and CDR2 sequences are KGHDR and SFDVKD. The CDR3 sequence is CATSRQGSGTDTQYF. Here the CDR3 DNA reads TGTGCCACCAGCAGACAGGGATCGGGCACAGATACGCAGTATTTT.

CDR3: CAWSRTDSNQPQHF. The CDR3 bases are TGTGCCTGGAGTCGCACAGATAGCAATCAGCCCCAGCATTTT. This sequence joins TRBV30 and TRBJ1-5; D gene unclear. The ends were cut back, 2 bases at V and 0 bases at J, with 8 bases in the middle. Germline V CDR1 and CDR2: GTSNPN, SVGIG (reference sequence). CDR3 length: 14 residues.

J is TRBJ2-7 and V is TRBV13; 10 bases are a match to TRBD1. CDR1 PRHDT and CDR2 FYEKMQ come from the germline V gene (reference sequence). The CDR3 runs 17 residues. The V gene end was trimmed by 5 bases and the J gene end by 0 bases; junction bases not matched to a gene: 10. The CDR3 reads CASSLAGTGALSYEQYF. The CDR3 nucleotides are TGTGCCAGCAGCCTCGCCGGGACAGGGGCCCTCTCCTACGAGCAGTACTTC.

This clonotype came up a few times. The rearrangement uses TRBV6-2 or TRBV6-3 and TRBJ2-6; perhaps TRBD2 as D (5 bases). V lost 5 bases and J 4 bases, leaving 12 bases between the germline ends. The germline V gene encodes CDR1 MNHEY and CDR2 SVGEGT. This CDR3 spans 15 amino acids. In DNA form, the CDR3 reads TGTGCCAGCAGTCTTTTAGCGAGGGGGGCCAACGTCCTGACTTTC. It specifies CASSLLARGANVLTF.

This clonotype was detected many times. Here the CDR3 DNA reads TGTGCCAGCAGTGCCACAGAAGGCACAGATACGCAGTATTTT. This sequence encodes CASSATEGTDTQYF. This chain links TRBV2 with TRBJ2-3; no clear D. V lost 4 bases and J lost 1, with 9 bases in between. Per germline, CDR1 SNHLY and CDR2 FYNNEI. The CDR3 extends over 14 amino acids.

This clonotype has more than one count but fewer than ten. The V call is TRBV20-1, the J call TRBJ2-1; TRBD2 matches at 9 bases. The germline CDR1 and CDR2 sequences are DFQATT and SNEGSKA (reference sequence). V dropped 5 bases and J dropped 0; count of bases not matched to a gene: 11. The CDR3 is made up of 17 amino acids. Written as DNA, the CDR3 is TGCAGTGCTCTAAAAGGACTAGCGCCTAGCTCCTACAATGAGCAGTTCTTC. Amino acids: CSALKGLAPSSYNEQFF.